This passage covers 11 T cell receptor beta chains from one sample sequenced in a study of tumor-infiltrating lymphocytes in primary liver carcinoma. Each 20-30 mg portion of unsorted bulk tissue served as the source for co-extraction of RNA and DNA. TCR beta cDNA was made from 400 to 600 ng total RNA with a constant-region primer. ARM-PCR was slightly modified, and three nested multiplex PCR rounds with it gave rise to the TCR beta libraries. The study ran its first two PCR rounds for around 10 cycles each, using TRBV1-TRBV30 forward primers and a C-beta reverse primer. TCRdb itself ran the multiplex PCR reads through MiXCR, one entry per CDR3 protein. The table shows about 210,000 distinct CDR3 sequences, with 85% occurring only once. The sequencing sample was made of tumor tissue from primary liver carcinoma. These receptors all come from a man aged 40-55 years with primary liver carcinoma and hepatitis B virus infection.

This clonotype was seen only a few times. At one end, the junction sequence differs from germline, possibly due to a read error. This sequence joins TRBV6-2 or TRBV6-3 and TRBJ2-1, with 7 bases fitting TRBD2. Germline loops: CDR1 MNHEY, CDR2 SVGEGT. The CDR3 covers 16 residues. CDR3 in amino acids: CASRPRTNGRTNEQFF. DNA of the CDR3: TGTGCCAGCAGACCCAGGACTAACGGGAGGACCAATGAACAGTTCTTC.

Regarding this clonotype: Relative to the germline gene, one junction end is altered; a read error may explain this. The CDR3, as DNA: TGCGCCAGCTGCCAACGACAGCTCTATAATTCACCCTTCCACTTT. It is translated as CASCQRQLYNSPFHF. The rearrangement joins TRBV4-3 to TRBJ1-6, with a tentative D call TRBD1 (5 bases). This CDR3 has 15 residues. Germline assignment: CDR1 LGHNA and CDR2 YSLEER.

This clonotype came up once. The chain recombines TRBV7-6 with TRBJ2-7, with D unclear. V dropped 5 bases and J dropped 2 bases, with 16 bases sitting between them. Germline V gene lookup returns CDR1 SGHVS and CDR2 FNYEAQ. The CDR3 runs to 15 residues. The CDR3 sequence is CASSNYKEQAYEQYF. The CDR3 nucleotides read TGTGCCAGCAGCAATTATAAAGAACAAGCCTACGAGCAGTACTTC. Full variable domain (remainder filled in from reference TRBV7-6 and TRBJ2-7): GAGVSQSPRYKVTKRGQDVALRCDPISGHVSLYWYRQALGQGPEFLTYFNYEAQQDKSGLPNDRFSAERPEGSISTLTIQRTEQRDSAMYRCASSNYKEQAYEQYFGPGTRLTVT.

Comments on this clonotype: Just one base apart from a much larger clone, this may be a read error. The CDR3 bases are TGCGCCAACAGCCAAGGACCCACAACTAATGAAAAACTGTTTTTT. Protein sequence: CANSQGPTTNEKLFF. V usage is TRBV4-1 and J usage is TRBJ1-4; no clear D gene. Germline-derived CDR1 and CDR2 are MGHRA and YSYEKL. The CDR3 extends over 15 amino acids.

A few counts support this clonotype. V and J are TRBV6-5 and TRBJ2-1; D tentatively reads TRBD1 or TRBD2 (5 bases each). V lost 5 bases and J 4 bases, leaving 21 bases between the germline ends. CDR1 and CDR2 from the germline V gene are MNHEY and SVGAGI. CDR3 size: 17 residues. In nucleotides, the CDR3 is TGTGCCAGCAGTGACCGATTCGGGACGGGGCTATACAATGAGCAGTTCTTC. Protein: CASSDRFGTGLYNEQFF.

By proportion, this clonotype is medium-sized (0.01 to 0.1%). This sequence joins TRBV4-2 and TRBJ2-1; 8 nucleotides match TRBD1. Trimming removed 4 bases from V and 6 bases from J; junction bases left unmatched: 11. In germline, CDR1 is LGHNA, CDR2 YNFKEQ. This CDR3 region has 16 residues. This CDR3 reads CASSRRTGSGVNEQFF. As DNA, the CDR3 is TGTGCCAGCAGCCGACGGACAGGGTCAGGTGTCAATGAGCAGTTCTTC.

Notes on this clonotype: The junction and the germline gene differ at one end; a read error may be behind it. The chain employs TRBV4-3 and TRBJ2-7; unclear D gene. Germline values: CDR1 LGHNA, CDR2 YSLEER. The CDR3 runs to 13 residues. The chain's CDR3 is CASSDDLPYEQYF. DNA for the CDR3: TGCGCCAGCAGCGATGATCTGCCCTACGAGCAGTATTTC.

The chain uses TRBV29-1 and TRBJ2-2, with D tentatively TRBD1 (6 bases). Germline V gene lookup returns CDR1 SQVTM and CDR2 ANQGSEA. The CDR3 is made up of 14 amino acids. Here the CDR3 reads CRIDSGVNTGELFF. The CDR3 bases are TGCAGGATTGATTCAGGGGTGAACACCGGGGAGCTGTTTTTT.

As regards this clonotype: Relative to the germline gene, one junction end is altered; a read error may explain this. The gene calls are TRBV5-1 and TRBJ1-5; D might be TRBD1 (5 bases). Germline CDR1 is SGHRS and CDR2 is YFSETQ. The CDR3 is made up of 16 amino acids. CDR3 coding DNA: TGCGCCAGCAGCTGGGGGGAACACGGGGTAAATCAGCGCCAGCATTTT. Amino acid sequence: CASSWGEHGVNQRQHF. Using reference TRBV5-1 and TRBJ1-5 for the parts outside the CDR3, the full variable domain is KAGVTQTPRYLIKTRGQQVTLSCSPISGHRSVSWYQQTPGQGLQFLFEYFSETQRNKGNFPGRFSGRQFSNSRSEMNVSTLELGDSALYLCASSWGEHGVNQRQHFGDGTRLSIL.

The chain couples TRBV30 to TRBJ2-7; D unresolved. This CDR3 is built from 15 residues. CDR1 is GTSNPN and CDR2 is SVGIG in the germline V gene (reference sequence). The V gene lost 2 bases and the J gene lost 9 bases, with 23 bases spanning the gap. Here the CDR3 reads CAWSPLRPGSYVQYF. CDR3 coding DNA: TGTGCCTGGAGTCCTCTTCGACCTGGATCCTATGTGCAGTACTTC.

This clonotype was found once. This chain uses TRBV18 with TRBJ1-5; D perhaps matches TRBD1 (5 bases). V was clipped by 3 bases and J by 5 bases, with 8 bases between them. CDR3 length: 13 amino acids. The germline V gene encodes CDR1 KGHSH and CDR2 LQKENI. CDR3 in DNA: TGTGCCAGCTCACCGGGGGGGGATCAGCCCCAGCATTTT. Encoded protein: CASSPGGDQPQHF.